The source of this T cell receptor (beta chain) is a study of type 1 regulatory T cells. Whole-study findings and limits: Tr1 cells had a more restricted TCR repertoire than non-Tr1 cells.

A word on this clonotype: Its target is not known.

A single record per CDR3 protein comes from TCRdb applying MiXCR to the reads. This table has around 64,000 distinct CDR3 sequences, 20% appearing once. This CDR3 contains 16 residues. The germline gives CDR1 LNHNV, CDR2 YYDKDF (reference sequence). V shed 1 base and J shed 7 bases, with 17 bases lying between them. The chain joins TRBV15 to TRBJ2-1; D is perhaps TRBD1 or TRBD2 (6 bases each). The receptor's source is a human donor in good health. Input material: cultured type 1 regulatory T (Tr1) cells, either the whole culture or a sorted fraction (not recorded which). In DNA, the CDR3 is TGTGCCACCAGCAGAGTTTTAGAGGGGGAGGTAAATGAGCAGTTCTTC. Its protein product is CATSRVLEGEVNEQFF.